This TCR beta chain stems from a study of Graves' ophthalmopathy and Graves' hyperthyroidism. The TCR beta CDR3 regions underwent amplification from RNA transcripts. Following a first-round RT-PCR that used HTBI primers, a second-round multiplex PCR was carried out. TCRdb re-derived calls from the multiplex PCR reads in MiXCR, one entry per CDR3 protein. The sample shows a few hundred thousand distinct CDR3 sequences, less than 40% of them seen only once. The material sequenced was peripheral blood or thyroid tissue (not recorded which). This TCR was sampled from an adult man with Graves' hyperthyroidism.

CDR3 residues: CSSLWSSQGGNGYTF. CDR3 DNA sequence: TGCAGCAGTTTATGGTCCTCTCAGGGGGGCAATGGCTACACCTTC. This chain connects TRBV29-1 to TRBJ1-2; 7 nucleotides line up with TRBD1. V was pared by 8 bases and J by 6 bases, with 18 bases of the junction left unmatched. The germline V gene encodes CDR1 SQVTM and CDR2 ANQGSEA. This CDR3 contains 15 residues. Looking up the rest from reference TRBV29-1 and TRBJ1-2 gives the full variable domain: SAVISQKPSRDICQRGTSLTIQCQVDSQVTMMFWYRQQPGQSLTLIATANQGSEATYESGFVIDKFPISRPNLTFSTLTVSNMSPEDSSIYLCSSLWSSQGGNGYTFGSGTRLTVV.